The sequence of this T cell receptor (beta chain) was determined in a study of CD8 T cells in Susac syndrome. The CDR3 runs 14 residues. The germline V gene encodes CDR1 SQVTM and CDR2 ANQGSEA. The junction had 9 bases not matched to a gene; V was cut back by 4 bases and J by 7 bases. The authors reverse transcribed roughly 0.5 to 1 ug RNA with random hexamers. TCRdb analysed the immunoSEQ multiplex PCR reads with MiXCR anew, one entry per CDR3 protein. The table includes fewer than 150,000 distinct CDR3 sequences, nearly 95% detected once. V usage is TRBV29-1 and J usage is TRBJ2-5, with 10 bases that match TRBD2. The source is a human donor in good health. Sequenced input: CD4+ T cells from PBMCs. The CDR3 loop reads CSVVSGRAWGTQYF. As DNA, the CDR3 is TGCAGCGTTGTGAGCGGGAGGGCCTGGGGGACCCAGTACTTC.